These 17 T cell receptor beta chains share one sample of origin, sequenced in a study of T cells in Graves' hyperthyroidism and ophthalmopathy. Amplified TCR beta CDR3 regions derived from RNA transcripts. The HTBI set primed first-round TCR CDR3 RT-PCR. TCRdb recomputed calls from the multiplex PCR reads with MiXCR, one row per CDR3 protein. This sample has nearly 600,000 distinct CDR3 sequences, with approximately 15% found just once. The specimen was blood. These TCRs come from a woman aged 25 to 39 with Graves' hyperthyroidism that later progressed to Graves' ophthalmopathy.

The J gene is TRBJ2-1, the V gene TRBV12-3 or TRBV12-4, with TRBD2 as a possible D gene (5 bases). CDR3 length: 14 residues. Deletions cut 7 bases from V and 4 bases from J, with 14 bases between. The CDR3 bases are TGTGCCAGCACCCCAATAGCGAGATACAATGAGCAGTTCTTC. Its protein product is CASTPIARYNEQFF.

This clonotype has a count of ten or more. This chain connects TRBV11-3 to TRBJ2-1; 12 bases agree with TRBD2. Trimming removed 2 bases from V and 6 bases from J; junction bases left unmatched: 14. The CDR3 is made up of 19 amino acids. The V gene's germline CDR1 is SGHNT and CDR2 YENEEA. CDR3 DNA sequence: TGTGCCAGCAGCTTAAATTCTTGGGGTAAGACTAGCGGGAGCAATGAGCAGTTCTTC. Amino acid sequence: CASSLNSWGKTSGSNEQFF.

This clonotype was picked up many times. The J gene is TRBJ2-7, the V gene TRBV11-2; 9 nucleotides agree with TRBD2. The length of the CDR3 is 15 residues. Trimming at V came to 3 bases and at J to 5 bases, leaving 8 bases not matched to a gene. Germline V gives CDR1 SGHAT, CDR2 FQNNGV. The CDR3 loop reads CASSFEIAGEDEQYF. CDR3 bases: TGTGCCAGCAGCTTTGAAATAGCGGGAGAGGACGAGCAGTACTTC.

Concerning this clonotype itself: A single base separates this from a much larger clone, so it may be a read error. The chain recombines TRBV6-1 with TRBJ1-2; TRBD1 is a possible D gene (6 bases). Germline loops: CDR1 MNHNS, CDR2 SASEGT. This CDR3 is 15 amino acids long. Trimming shortened V by 2 bases and J by 6 bases, and 16 bases separated the two germline ends. The CDR3: CASSEYDVRGHGYTF. CDR3 coding DNA: TGTGCCAGCAGTGAATATGACGTTCGGGGGCATGGCTACACCTTC.

Details on this clonotype: This may come from a read error, since a much larger clone is one base off. The V call is TRBV6-2 or TRBV6-3, the J call TRBJ2-7; D uncertain. Germline CDR1 reads MNHEY; CDR2 reads SVGEGT. Trimming stripped 4 bases from V and 7 bases from J, with 8 bases between. This CDR3 region has 11 residues. The CDR3 region is CASSFGPEQYF. The CDR3 nucleotides are TGTGCCAGCAGTTTCGGCCCTGAGCAGTACTTC.

This clonotype was detected ten times or more. The chain joins TRBV20-1 to TRBJ2-1; 12 bases line up with TRBD2. CDR1 and CDR2 from the germline V gene are DFQATT and SNEGSKA (reference sequence). V was pared by 6 bases and J by 0 bases, with 3 bases of the junction left unmatched. CDR3 length: 15 amino acids. The DNA for the CDR3 is TGCAGTGCGACTAGCGGGAGTAGCTCCTACAATGAGCAGTTCTTC. Protein: CSATSGSSSYNEQFF.

This clonotype showed up just a few times. The V call is TRBV10-1, the J call TRBJ2-2, with 7 bases fitting TRBD2. The germline gives CDR1 WNHNN, CDR2 SYGVQD (reference sequence). This CDR3 is built from 13 residues. The V gene end was trimmed by 7 bases and the J gene end by 4 bases; junction bases not matched to a gene: 3. This chain's CDR3 is CASTSSGTGELFF. The CDR3 bases are TGCGCCAGCACCTCTAGCGGCACCGGGGAGCTGTTTTTT.

This clonotype was observed at least ten times. This chain uses TRBV5-1 with TRBJ1-1; a weak D match, TRBD1 (5 bases). The CDR3 runs 14 residues. Germline V gene data show CDR1 as SGHRS and CDR2 as YFSETQ. V gave up 2 bases and J gave up 11 bases, with 19 bases separating them. CDR3 DNA: TGCGCCAGCAGCTTATTCGGGACTACCGACGGGGCTTTCTTT. It yields the protein CASSLFGTTDGAFF.

The V and J genes are TRBV5-6 and TRBJ2-1; possible D gene TRBD2, 6 bases. The V and J ends lost 0 bases and 2 bases respectively, with 9 bases between them. This CDR3 is 15 amino acids long. Germline-derived CDR1 and CDR2 are SGHDT and YYEEEE. The DNA of the CDR3 is TGTGCCAGCAGCTTGGTTAGCGGCACCTACAATGAGCAGTTCTTC. Translation gives CASSLVSGTYNEQFF.

This clonotype came up many times. The chain uses TRBV6-1 and TRBJ1-6; no clear D gene. The CDR3 spans 13 residues. Looked up from germline, CDR1 is MNHNS and CDR2 is SASEGT. Trimming cost V 1 base and J 6 bases, with 4 bases left between them. In nucleotides, the CDR3 is TGTGCCAGCAGTGAAGAGGGTAATTCACCCCTCCACTTT. This gives the protein CASSEEGNSPLHF.

This clonotype was seen only a few times. The chain has TRBV15 and TRBJ2-1; 10 bases agree with TRBD2. V trimming: 5 bases; J trimming: 0 bases; junction bases outside the gene matches: 19. The CDR3 extends over 21 amino acids. From germline, CDR1 is LNHNV and CDR2 YYDKDF (reference sequence). The chain's CDR3 is CATSSSEWGGAGGSSYNEQFF. CDR3 DNA sequence: TGTGCCACCAGCTCCTCGGAATGGGGGGGAGCGGGAGGGAGCTCCTACAATGAGCAGTTCTTC.

For this clonotype: The junction departs from germline at one end; a sequencing error may be responsible. The genes are TRBV18 and TRBJ2-5; 10 bases match TRBD2. The CDR3 runs 15 residues. The germline CDR1 and CDR2 sequences are KGHSH and LQKENI. Here the CDR3 reads CASSRLAGVQETQCF. DNA for the CDR3: TGTGCCAGCTCAAGACTAGCGGGTGTACAAGAGACCCAGTGCTTC.

This clonotype has a handful of counts. This sequence joins TRBV12-3 or TRBV12-4 and TRBJ2-1; no reliable D call. The V end lost 6 bases, the J end lost 6 bases, and 12 bases lay between the germline ends. This CDR3 is 13 amino acids long. The DNA for the CDR3 is TGTGCCAGCAGCCAAAGTCCGGGCAATGAGCAGTTCTTC. This sequence encodes CASSQSPGNEQFF.

The chain links TRBV7-2 to TRBJ2-7, with D perhaps TRBD1 or TRBD2 (5 bases each). V gave up 5 bases and J gave up 0 bases, with 17 bases separating them. CDR1 SGHTA and CDR2 FQGNSA come from the germline V gene. The CDR3 has 16 residues. The CDR3 coding sequence is TGTGCCAGCAGCCCCTTAGGGGACCTACCCTCCTACGAGCAGTACTTC. It yields the protein CASSPLGDLPSYEQYF.

As regards this clonotype: One base away lies a much larger clone, so this may be a sequencing read error. CDR3 sequence reads: CASSQVWTTQETQYF. The CDR3 DNA sequence: TGCGCCAGCAGCCAAGTGTGGACAACACAAGAGACCCAGTACTTC. The chain joins TRBV4-1 to TRBJ2-5; maybe TRBD1 (5 bases). The CDR3 extends over 15 amino acids. Germline V CDR1 and CDR2: MGHRA, YSYEKL. Trimming shortened V by 1 base and J by 2 bases, and 11 bases separated the two germline ends.

This clonotype was observed many times. V gene TRBV12-3 or TRBV12-4 combines with J gene TRBJ2-2; tentatively, D is TRBD1 (5 bases). CDR3 size: 15 residues. Trimming stripped 2 bases from V and 3 bases from J, with 10 bases between. For the CDR3, the DNA is TGTGCCAGCAGTTTATCCAGGGCGGACACCGGGGAGCTGTTTTTT. Protein product: CASSLSRADTGELFF.

This clonotype has more than one count but fewer than ten. The genes are TRBV4-2 and TRBJ2-7; perhaps TRBD1 as D (5 bases). The CDR3 is 15 residues long. The V gene lost 0 bases and the J gene lost 3 bases, with 12 bases spanning the gap. Germline assignment: CDR1 LGHNA and CDR2 YNFKEQ. CDR3 sequence reads: CASSQDLWQGYEQYF. The CDR3 DNA sequence: TGTGCCAGCAGCCAAGATCTGTGGCAGGGCTACGAGCAGTACTTC.